The rows below give T cell receptor beta chains drawn from one sample of a study of OX40 agonist ivuxolimab in advanced cancers. Data came from immunoSEQ multiplex PCR; TCRdb stores just in-frame clones and leaves some out. Of roughly 53,000 clones listed, roughly 88% are singletons. Here the sequenced sample was CD4+ or CD8+ T cells sorted from blood, taken in a trial of the OX40 agonist ivuxolimab. The receptors were sampled from an adult with an advanced solid tumor such as melanoma, head and neck, liver or kidney cancer. Both conserved end residues are part of each CDR3. The D gene is left open where the match is weak. Clone size is shown for a subset of rows, as once, few, many or a class of expanded clone.

clone_size j_call d_call v_call cdr3_nt cdr3_aa
- TRBJ1-5 TRBD1 TRBV2 TGTGCCAGCACGGAGCAGGGGGCAGGTGTCGTATTCCAGCCCCAGCATTTT CASTEQGAGVVFQPQHF
- TRBJ2-5 TRBD1 TRBV19 TGTGCCAGTAGTATTCAGGGGACAGGGAAAGAGACCCAGTACTTC CASSIQGTGKETQYF
- TRBJ2-7 TRBD2 TRBV7-6 TGTGCCAGCAGCTTAGATTGGACTAGCGGGGATTACGAGCAGTACTTC CASSLDWTSGDYEQYF
once TRBJ1-3 - TRBV29-1 TGCAGCGGGCGGACCTCTGGAAACACCATATATTTT CSGRTSGNTIYF
- TRBJ1-2 TRBD1 TRBV28 TGTGCCAGCAGCATCCTGACAGGGGGAAGCGACTACACCTTC CASSILTGGSDYTF
- TRBJ2-2 - TRBV19 TGTGCCACCCAGATCCGACACCTCGAGACCGGGGAGCTGTTTTTT CATQIRHLETGELFF
few TRBJ1-2 TRBD1 TRBV5-1 TGCGCCAGCAGCTTGAGACAGGGAGAAGATGGCTACACCTTC CASSLRQGEDGYTF
once TRBJ2-7 TRBD1 TRBV5-4 TGTGCCAGCAGCTTGCAGGGGGCCTACGAGCAGTACTTC CASSLQGAYEQYF
- TRBJ2-3 - TRBV14 TGTGCCAGCAGCCCTCGGACAGACTATACGCAGTATTTT CASSPRTDYTQYF
- TRBJ1-5 - TRBV10-1 TGCGCCAGCAGTGAAGCAAGGGACTCCCAAGGCGATCAGCCCCAGCATTTT CASSEARDSQGDQPQHF
- TRBJ2-7 TRBD1 TRBV2 TGTGCCAGCCAGGACAGGTTCTACGAGCAGTACTTC CASQDRFYEQYF
few TRBJ1-1 - TRBV6-1 TGTGCCAGCACCTTGAGGAGGGACGCTTTCTTT CASTLRRDAFF
once TRBJ1-4 - TRBV5-1 TGCGCCAGCAGCTTGACCGAAACAACTAATGAAAAACTGTTTTTT CASSLTETTNEKLFF
- TRBJ2-7 - TRBV6-5 TGTGCCAGCAGTTACTCGAGGGGCTACGAGCAGTACTTC CASSYSRGYEQYF
- TRBJ2-7 TRBD1 TRBV7-9 TGTGCCAGCAGCTCGGACAGGGGGTACTACGAGCAGTACTTC CASSSDRGYYEQYF
few TRBJ2-7 TRBD1 TRBV7-6 TGTGCCAGCAGCTCCGGGACAGACTACGAGCAGTACTTC CASSSGTDYEQYF
- TRBJ1-1 TRBD1 TRBV9 TGTGCCAGCAGCCCCCGACAGGGGAACACTGAAGCTTTCTTT CASSPRQGNTEAFF
- TRBJ1-5 TRBD1 TRBV6-1 TGTGCCAGCAGTGACCCGGGACAGGGTATCGCTCAGCCCCAGCATTTT CASSDPGQGIAQPQHF
- TRBJ2-5 TRBD2 TRBV19 TGTGCCAGTAGTATATCGCCTAGGGGGCTAGCGGGAGCGGGGCAAGAGACCCAGTACTTC CASSISPRGLAGAGQETQYF
- TRBJ1-2 TRBD1 TRBV2 TGTGCCAGCAGTTCGGACAGGGGGGGCTATGGCTACACCTTC CASSSDRGGYGYTF
- TRBJ1-5 - TRBV2 TGTGCCAGCAAACAGGGCAATCAGCCCCAGCATTTT CASKQGNQPQHF
- TRBJ2-3 - TRBV7-8 TGTGCCAGCAGCACGACAGGGAGGGCAGATACGCAGTATTTT CASSTTGRADTQYF